A selection of T cell receptor beta chains follows, all from one sample in a study of human T cells and chemical hapten exposure. TCRdb re-called the RACE reads through MiXCR, storing one row per CDR3 protein. Among some 350,000 distinct CDR3 sequences listed, approximately 6.3% were seen once. Sequencing was performed on whole blood, taken in connection with sensitization to the hapten diphenylcyclopropenone (DPC). The receptors were sampled from a woman aged 18-35 years with alopecia areata. Some clones in this sample may be carry-over from other donors' samples. The CDR3 runs from the conserved cysteine through the conserved F or W. The D gene is left open where the match is weak. Clone sizes are given selectively: once, few, many, or a class where the clone is expanded.

V	size	D	J	DNA	CDR3
TRBV28	-	-	TRBJ1-1	TGTGCCAGCAGGGAACAGAACACTGAAGCTTTCTTT	CASREQNTEAFF
TRBV3-1	-	TRBD1	TRBJ2-3	TGTGCCAGCAGCCAAGAGTTAGGGGACAGGGGCACAGATACGCAGTATTTT	CASSQELGDRGTDTQYF
TRBV7-2	-	-	TRBJ2-2	TGTGCCAGCAGCCGACAACTGAACACCGGGGAGCTGTTTTTT	CASSRQLNTGELFF
TRBV6-5	-	-	TRBJ1-5	TGTGCCAGCAGTAACCGGGCCAACAATCAGCCCCAGCATTTT	CASSNRANNQPQHF
TRBV10-2	many	TRBD1	TRBJ1-5	TGCGCCAGCAGGACAGGGGGCGGCAATCAGCCCCAGCATTTT	CASRTGGGNQPQHF
TRBV29-1	few	TRBD1	TRBJ2-3	TGCAGCGCAGCCGGGACAGGGAGCACAGATACGCAGTATTTT	CSAAGTGSTDTQYF
TRBV15	many	-	TRBJ2-5	TGTGCCACCAGCGGGGATGACGGGGGTAGATTAGAGACCCAGTACTTC	CATSGDDGGRLETQYF
TRBV7-2	few	TRBD2	TRBJ2-3	TGTGCCAGCAGCCCCCGCAAGACTAGCGGGGATAGCACAGATACGCAGTATTTT	CASSPRKTSGDSTDTQYF
TRBV27	few	-	TRBJ1-1	TGTGCCAGCAGTTCCGGGGCCACTGAAGCTTTCTTT	CASSSGATEAFF
TRBV6-2/TRBV6-3	few	TRBD1	TRBJ1-1	TGTGCCAGCAGTCCGGGACAGGGGGCGCCCACTGAAGCTTTCTTT	CASSPGQGAPTEAFF
TRBV12-3/TRBV12-4	-	TRBD1	TRBJ2-1	TGTGCCAGCAGCCCTGGACAGGGTTCGGACAATGAGCAGTTCTTC	CASSPGQGSDNEQFF
TRBV5-5	many	-	TRBJ2-7	TGTGCCAGCAGCTCCTCAGGGGCCGAGCAGTACTTC	CASSSSGAEQYF
TRBV3-1	few	-	TRBJ1-1	TGTGCCAGCAGCCTAGAAGGCAGGTCCAACACTGAAGCTTTCTTT	CASSLEGRSNTEAFF
TRBV12-3/TRBV12-4	few	-	TRBJ1-5	TGTGCCAGCAGTTTAGCAGCAAATAGCAATCAGCCCCAGCATTTT	CASSLAANSNQPQHF
TRBV7-2	few	-	TRBJ1-1	TGTGCCAGCAGGGGTCTGGGGACTGAAGCTTTCTTT	CASRGLGTEAFF
TRBV7-9	-	TRBD1	TRBJ2-3	TGTGCCAGCAGCTTACCGCGGACAGGGGGTCCAGATACGCAGTATTTT	CASSLPRTGGPDTQYF
TRBV6-5	-	TRBD2	TRBJ2-3	TGTGCCAGCAGTTCCCGGGGGGGCGCCACAGATACGCAGTATTTT	CASSSRGGATDTQYF
TRBV6-6	-	-	TRBJ2-3	TGTGCCAGCAGTTCCCAGGCTAGCACAGATACGCAGTATTTT	CASSSQASTDTQYF
TRBV6-1	-	TRBD1	TRBJ2-7	TGTGCCGGCACACCGGGACAGTCCTACGAGCAGTACTTC	CAGTPGQSYEQYF
TRBV27	few	-	TRBJ2-3	TGTGCCAGCAGTCTCTTAATCGCCGACACAGATACGCAGTATTTT	CASSLLIADTDTQYF
TRBV14	-	-	TRBJ2-1	TGTGCCAGCAGCCAAAGGCCCCTTCTAAGCTCCTACAATGAGCAGTTCTTC	CASSQRPLLSSYNEQFF
TRBV12-3/TRBV12-4	-	-	TRBJ1-4	TGTGCCAGCGTGTTCAAGGGAATTGATGAAAAACTGTTTTTT	CASVFKGIDEKLFF
TRBV18	few	-	TRBJ2-3	TGTGCCAGCTCACCGTTTGACACAGATACGCAGTATTTT	CASSPFDTDTQYF
TRBV11-2	-	-	TRBJ1-2	TGTGCCAGCAGCAAAAACGAGGTGAACTATGGCTACACCTTC	CASSKNEVNYGYTF
TRBV20-1	many	-	TRBJ1-1	TGCAGTGCTACTCAGGGCCTGGGGGGCACTGAAGCTTTCTTT	CSATQGLGGTEAFF
TRBV4-3	many	TRBD2	TRBJ2-1	TGCGCCAGCAGCCTCCTCTCCGGGACTAGCGGCAACTTCTACAATGAGCAGTTCTTC	CASSLLSGTSGNFYNEQFF
TRBV28	few	-	TRBJ1-6	TGTGCCAGCAGCCAGGTGTGGCAGGGGAATTCACCCCTCCACTTT	CASSQVWQGNSPLHF
TRBV10-3	many	TRBD2	TRBJ2-7	TGTGCCATCAGTGATGCCGGGACTAGCGGGGGGGCCGGGGAGCAGTACTTC	CAISDAGTSGGAGEQYF
TRBV27	few	TRBD1	TRBJ2-2	TGTGCCAGCAGTTGGGGACAGGGGGGCACCGGGGAGCTGTTTTTT	CASSWGQGGTGELFF
TRBV12-3/TRBV12-4	many	TRBD1	TRBJ2-3	TGTGCCACCTCACCGGCGGGACAGGACACAGATACGCAGTATTTT	CATSPAGQDTDTQYF
TRBV6-6	-	-	TRBJ1-1	TGTGCCAGCAGTAACACCGGCAGGAAAGCTTTCTTT	CASSNTGRKAFF
TRBV3-1	few	-	TRBJ2-7	TGTGCCAGCAGCCAAGATCGCCCGGCCTACGAGCAGTACTTC	CASSQDRPAYEQYF
TRBV11-3	few	-	TRBJ1-6	TGTGCCAGCAGCTTAAGATCTGGGGAACCCCTCCACTTT	CASSLRSGEPLHF
TRBV7-6	few	-	TRBJ2-6	TGTGCCAGCAGCCGAGACGCCCCGTCTGGGGCCAACGTCCTGACTTTC	CASSRDAPSGANVLTF
TRBV5-5	-	-	TRBJ1-4	TGTGCCAGCAGCTTGGAATCGGGCGGCTCTAATGAAAAACTGTTTTTT	CASSLESGGSNEKLFF
TRBV6-5	many	-	TRBJ2-2	TGTGCCAGCGGTCAAACGGGGGAGAACACCGGGGAGCTGTTTTTT	CASGQTGENTGELFF
TRBV3-1	few	-	TRBJ2-7	TGTGCCAGCAGCCAAGAGTCGCTGAGCGAGCAGTACTTC	CASSQESLSEQYF
TRBV11-2	few	-	TRBJ1-3	TGTGCCAGCAGCGCAATGACGGGCATCTCTGGAAACACCATATATTTT	CASSAMTGISGNTIYF
TRBV20-1	few	-	TRBJ1-1	TGCAGTGCTAGTCCGGGGGGCTTAGAAGCTTTCTTT	CSASPGGLEAFF
TRBV5-1	-	-	TRBJ2-3	TGCGCCAGCAGCTCACGGGAATCGAACACAGATACGCAGTATTTT	CASSSRESNTDTQYF
TRBV6-2/TRBV6-3	few	TRBD2	TRBJ2-1	TGTGCCAGCAGTGGCGGACTAGCGGGGTATGAGCAGTTCTTC	CASSGGLAGYEQFF
TRBV7-2	-	TRBD2	TRBJ2-1	TGTGCCAGCAGCTTTCCCCGTCGGATAGAGCGGGGGCGCTCCTACAATGAGCAGTTCTTC	CASSFPRRIERGRSYNEQFF
TRBV20-1	few	-	TRBJ1-2	TGCAGTGCTAAATATGACGTTTCGGTGGCGGGCTACACCTTC	CSAKYDVSVAGYTF
TRBV6-5	few	-	TRBJ1-6	TGTGCCAGCAGCCGGACAGACGACTCCTATAATTCACCCCTCCACTTT	CASSRTDDSYNSPLHF
TRBV5-1	-	TRBD1	TRBJ1-1	TGCGCCAGCAGCTCCGGACAGGGAGGGCCTATGAACACTGAAGCTTTCTTT	CASSSGQGGPMNTEAFF
TRBV6-6	-	-	TRBJ2-2	TGTGCCAGCAGACCGGGACACTTAAACACCGGGGAGCTGTTTTTT	CASRPGHLNTGELFF
TRBV20-1	-	TRBD1	TRBJ1-4	TGCAGTGCTAGGGGACAGAGAGAAAAACTGTTTTTT	CSARGQREKLFF
TRBV4-1	-	-	TRBJ1-6	TGCGCCACCTCACAGGGAGTTCTTAATTCACCCCTCCACTTT	CATSQGVLNSPLHF
TRBV10-3	few	-	TRBJ1-5	TGTGCCATCAGTGAGCTAGGGGACTCCGCGGGAGGGAGCAATCAGCCCCAGCATTTT	CAISELGDSAGGSNQPQHF
TRBV7-8	few	TRBD1	TRBJ1-2	TGTGCCAGCAGTCGGAACAGGGGTCCCAACTATGGCTACACCTTC	CASSRNRGPNYGYTF
TRBV7-2	few	TRBD1	TRBJ1-6	TGTGCCAGCAGCTTAGACTGGACAGGGGGATCACCCCTCCACTTT	CASSLDWTGGSPLHF
TRBV29-1	many	-	TRBJ1-1	TGCAGCGTTGCGGCTTTTCGGTACACTGAAGCTTTCTTT	CSVAAFRYTEAFF
TRBV6-2/TRBV6-3	-	-	TRBJ1-2	TGTGCCAGCAGCCTCTTTGGTGCCACCGGGGTCTATGGCTACACCTTC	CASSLFGATGVYGYTF
TRBV7-9	many	-	TRBJ2-6	TGTGCCAGCAGCTTAGCGCTGGGCCAGGAGGACTCTGGGGCCAACGTCCTGACTTTC	CASSLALGQEDSGANVLTF
TRBV20-1	-	-	TRBJ2-7	TGCAGTGCTTACCGGGACACTACCTACGAGCAGTACTTC	CSAYRDTTYEQYF
TRBV13	few	-	TRBJ2-7	TGTGCCAGCAGCCCGATTATGAGCGGACCAGACTACGAGCAGTACTTC	CASSPIMSGPDYEQYF
TRBV5-1	many	-	TRBJ2-5	TGCGCCAGCAGAGAACGAGGGACTCAAGAGACCCAGTACTTC	CASRERGTQETQYF
TRBV2	few	-	TRBJ1-2	TGTGCCAGCAGTGAAAGAGGGGGAGATGGCTACACCTTC	CASSERGGDGYTF
TRBV5-5	-	TRBD2	TRBJ2-5	TGTGCCAGCAGCGCAATGGGACTAGCGGGGGCCCTGCAAGAGACCCAGTACTTC	CASSAMGLAGALQETQYF